The 14 T cell receptor beta chains below come from one sample, sequenced in a study of cytomegalovirus exposure and HLA in healthy donors. A multiplex PCR was run with 60 Vbeta primers and 13 Jbeta primers. The method was immunoSEQ multiplex PCR; TCRdb's version includes in-frame clones alone and lacks a portion of them. Counted here are about 240,000 clones, roughly four fifths occurring once; the ten biggest clones make up roughly 7.4%. Sequences were obtained from PBMCs. The receptors were gathered from a woman aged 55 to 70 in good health and CMV-seropositive.

This clone was seen only a few times. The chain combines TRBV11-2 with TRBJ1-5; the D gene is possibly TRBD1 (5 bases). The CDR3 covers 16 residues. Trimming shortened V by 7 bases and J by 3 bases, and 19 bases separated the two germline ends. Germline CDR1 SGHAT, CDR2 FQNNGV. This CDR3 is CASIPQAGLNNQPQHF. CDR3 bases: TGTGCCAGCATCCCCCAGGCGGGGCTGAACAATCAGCCCCAGCATTTT.

This chain joins TRBV15 and TRBJ2-3, with 8 bases that match TRBD2. Germline CDR1 LNHNV, CDR2 YYDKDF (reference sequence). Trimming cost V 3 bases and J 1 base; bases outside gene matches: 6. This CDR3 is 16 amino acids long. CDR3 in DNA: TGTGCCACCAGCAGGGGTACTAGCGGCCGCACAGATACGCAGTATTTT. Its protein is CATSRGTSGRTDTQYF.

This chain connects TRBV5-6 to TRBJ1-5; 8 positions match TRBD1. V dropped 4 bases and J dropped 1; count of bases not matched to a gene: 7. CDR1 and CDR2 (germline): SGHDT, YYEEEE. The CDR3 runs 16 residues. The CDR3 sequence is CASSQGQGISNQPQHF. Written as DNA, the CDR3 is TGTGCCAGCAGCCAAGGACAGGGAATAAGCAATCAGCCCCAGCATTTT.

The J gene is TRBJ2-1, the V gene TRBV29-1, with D possibly being TRBD1 (5 bases). V was cut by 4 bases and J by 6 bases, with 13 bases left in between. CDR1 and CDR2 (germline): SQVTM, ANQGSEA. The CDR3 consists of 13 residues. The CDR3 DNA is TGCAGCGTTGGGGGCAGAATGAGCAATGAGCAGTTCTTC. Protein: CSVGGRMSNEQFF.

The chain recombines TRBV6-5 with TRBJ2-5; D is unclear. This CDR3 spans 13 amino acids. The germline V gene encodes CDR1 MNHEY and CDR2 SVGAGI. Trimming took 6 bases from V and 4 from J, leaving 12 bases between them. The CDR3 spells CASRSRVAETQYF. In nucleotides, the CDR3 is TGTGCCAGCAGATCCCGGGTAGCAGAGACCCAGTACTTC.

This clone was picked up a small number of times. The gene calls are TRBV28 and TRBJ1-1, with D possibly being TRBD1 (6 bases). This CDR3 comprises 14 residues. V lost 5 bases and J lost 1, with 11 bases in between. Germline CDR1 and CDR2: MDHEN and SYDVKM. The CDR3 region has the DNA TGTGCCAGCAGTCACCGGACAGCGAACACTGAAGCTTTCTTT. Encoded protein: CASSHRTANTEAFF.

This chain joins TRBV4-2 and TRBJ2-2, with TRBD2 identical over 10 bases. Germline CDR1 is LGHNA and CDR2 is YNFKEQ. This CDR3 spans 16 amino acids. Trimming at V came to 2 bases and at J to 4 bases, leaving 4 bases not matched to a gene. CDR3 sequence: CASSQPSGSGTGELFF. The DNA for the CDR3 is TGTGCCAGCAGCCAACCTAGCGGGAGTGGCACCGGGGAGCTGTTTTTT.

This chain connects TRBV4-2 to TRBJ2-1; 9 bases line up with TRBD2. The CDR3 length is 15 residues. The germline V gene has CDR1 LGHNA and CDR2 YNFKEQ. J lost 10 bases, V lost 0 bases, and 7 bases had no gene match. The CDR3 is CASSQDGGRALEQFF. The DNA for the CDR3 is TGTGCCAGCAGCCAAGATGGCGGGAGGGCCTTAGAGCAGTTCTTC.

This chain links TRBV6-5 with TRBJ2-4; perhaps TRBD1 as D (5 bases). Germline lookup yields CDR1 MNHEY and CDR2 SVGAGI. The CDR3 has 16 amino acids. The germline V and J ends were trimmed by 2 bases and 0 bases, with 11 bases remaining between them. CDR3 coding DNA: TGTGCCAGCAGTTACAAGGGGAACCAAGCCAAAAACATTCAGTACTTC. As protein: CASSYKGNQAKNIQYF.

This clone has only one observation. V and J are TRBV28 and TRBJ2-5; 7 bases line up with TRBD1. CDR3 length equals 13 residues. With 5 bases clipped from V and 4 bases from J, the junction kept 4 bases outside the gene matches. Germline assignment: CDR1 MDHEN and CDR2 SYDVKM. CDR3: CASSPTGIETQYF. DNA for the CDR3: TGTGCCAGCAGTCCGACAGGGATAGAGACCCAGTACTTC.

V is TRBV7-9 and J is TRBJ2-5; weak D call: TRBD2 (5 bases). Gene TRBJ2-7 matches the end of the DNA better, so the J call may be wrong. This CDR3 is 15 amino acids long. From germline, CDR1 is SEHNR and CDR2 FQNEAQ (reference sequence). The DNA of the CDR3 is TGTGCCAGCAGCTCACCGGGGTGGCGCGGGTACGAGCAGTACTTC. Protein sequence: CASSSPGWRGYEQYF.

The rearrangement uses TRBV21-1 and TRBJ2-1; the DNA was not used to check the table's D call, TRBD2. TRBV21-1 is a known pseudogene. The CDR3 runs 14 residues. The CDR3 loop reads CASSPELAAYEQFF. The CDR3 region has the DNA TGTGCCAGCAGCCCGGAGCTAGCTGCCTATGAGCAGTTCTTC.

V gene TRBV9 combines with J gene TRBJ2-5; D remains unclear. With 0 bases removed from V and 4 bases from J, the gap between germline ends came to 10 bases. Germline CDR1 SGDLS, CDR2 YYNGEE. The CDR3 has 14 amino acids. CDR3 bases: TGTGCCAGCAGCGTAGACCCCCACGGAGAGACCCAGTACTTC. It yields the protein CASSVDPHGETQYF.

The chain uses TRBV7-3 and TRBJ2-6; 7 nucleotides line up with TRBD1. Per the germline V gene, CDR1 is SGHTA and CDR2 is FQGTGA. Trimming cost V 5 bases and J 4 bases; bases outside gene matches: 8. The CDR3 loop spans 16 amino acids. The CDR3 reads CASSRDRVSGANVLTF. The CDR3 region has the DNA TGTGCCAGCAGCCGAGACAGGGTTTCAGGGGCCAACGTCCTGACTTTC. Combining the CDR3 with reference TRBV7-3 and TRBJ2-6 gives the whole variable domain GAGVSQTPSNKVTEKGKYVELRCDPISGHTALYWYRQSLGQGPEFLIYFQGTGAADDSGLPNDRFFAVRPEGSVSTLKIQRTERGDSAVYLCASSRDRVSGANVLTFGAGSRLTVL.